The rows below give T cell receptor beta chains drawn from one sample of a study of blood T cells in healthy people across ages. Via MiXCR, TCRdb re-called the 5' RACE reads, giving one row per CDR3 protein. The data show 780,000 or so distinct CDR3 sequences, approximately 25% seen once. These data were likewise used in another study, on T cells of mothers and their children.

The sample was blood. The receptors originated from a boy younger than 18 in good health. Both conserved end residues are part of each CDR3. Each record gives: J gene, CDR3 length, V gene, D gene, clone size, CDR3 DNA, CDR3 protein. D genes are given only for firm matches. A row's size may be missing; if present it is once, few, many or a size class.

TRBJ2-1	15	TRBV27	TRBD2	.	TGTGCCAGCACCTTAGCGGGGGGTATTTACAATGAGCAGTTCTTC	CASTLAGGIYNEQFF
TRBJ2-7	11	TRBV12-3/TRBV12-4	.	few	TGTGCCAGCAGTCCAGGGGAGCCGCAGTACTTC	CASSPGEPQYF
TRBJ2-7	15	TRBV4-3	TRBD2	.	TGCGCCAGCAGCCACGGGACTAGCGGGAGTGACGAGCAGTACTTC	CASSHGTSGSDEQYF
TRBJ1-6	15	TRBV5-1	.	few	TGCGCCAGCAGCCCAAGGACGGATGATAATTCACCCCTCCACTTT	CASSPRTDDNSPLHF
TRBJ1-1	15	TRBV7-9	.	.	TGTGCCAGCAGCGACTTGACAGGAGCCTTCACTGAAGCTTTCTTT	CASSDLTGAFTEAFF
TRBJ2-1	18	TRBV9	TRBD2	.	TGTGCCAGCAGCGTAGCCAGTGGAGCGGGGGGTCCCTACAATGAGCAGTTCTTC	CASSVASGAGGPYNEQFF
TRBJ2-3	11	TRBV7-9	.	many	TGTGCCAGCAGCTCCACAGATACGCAGTATTTT	CASSSTDTQYF
TRBJ2-6	16	TRBV3-1	TRBD1	few	TGTGCCAGCAGCCGAGGGGACAGCTCTGGGGCCAACGTCCTGACTTTC	CASSRGDSSGANVLTF
TRBJ1-6	14	TRBV7-9	.	few	TGTGCCAGCAGCCCTAAACCCTGGGATTCACCCCTCCACTTT	CASSPKPWDSPLHF
TRBJ1-4	17	TRBV27	.	few	TGTGCCAGCAGTCGCAAACCTAGACAGACAACTAATGAAAAACTGTTTTTT	CASSRKPRQTTNEKLFF
TRBJ1-4	15	TRBV3-1	.	.	TGTGCCAGCAGCCAATTTCAGGGGACTAATGAAAAACTGTTTTTT	CASSQFQGTNEKLFF
TRBJ1-6	14	TRBV7-2	.	many	TGTGCCAGCAGCCGACGGGACGGAAGGACACCCCTCCACTTT	CASSRRDGRTPLHF
TRBJ1-1	15	TRBV7-8	.	.	TGTGCCAGCAGACCTGAACAGGGAGGTAGAACTGAAGCTTTCTTT	CASRPEQGGRTEAFF
TRBJ2-7	13	TRBV20-1	TRBD1	few	TGCAGTGCACTGGGACAGGGGGTCGCCGAGCAGTACTTC	CSALGQGVAEQYF
TRBJ2-7	13	TRBV6-2/TRBV6-3	TRBD1	few	TGTGCCAGCAGTACGGGGACAGAATACGAGCAGTACTTC	CASSTGTEYEQYF
TRBJ2-3	13	TRBV9	.	few	TGTGCCAGCAGCGTAGGGCTAGCCTCGACGCAGTATTTT	CASSVGLASTQYF
TRBJ2-1	13	TRBV7-2	.	.	TGTGCCAGCAGCTCCAAGGCGGACAATGAGCAGTTCTTC	CASSSKADNEQFF
TRBJ2-1	17	TRBV5-6	TRBD2	.	TGTGCCAGCAGCTTAAGGACTACCGGGGGGGCAAGGAATGAGCAGTTCTTC	CASSLRTTGGARNEQFF
TRBJ1-4	12	TRBV29-1	.	.	TGCAGCGTGCTGACCGGAGGATGGAAACTGTTTTTT	CSVLTGGWKLFF
TRBJ2-7	14	TRBV7-6	.	.	TGTGCCAGCAGCTTCGCTGGCCGAACCTACGAGCAGTACTTC	CASSFAGRTYEQYF
TRBJ1-2	14	TRBV28	.	.	TGTGCCAGCAGTCCCCTCCTGGGTCGCTATGGCTACACCTTC	CASSPLLGRYGYTF
TRBJ2-5	14	TRBV4-2	.	few	TGTGCCAGCAGCCAAGATATGAACCAAGAGACCCAGTACTTC	CASSQDMNQETQYF
TRBJ2-7	16	TRBV7-2	TRBD2	.	TGTGCCAGCAGCTTAGCGCAAACTAGCGGGAGGAGCGAGCAGTACTTC	CASSLAQTSGRSEQYF
TRBJ2-5	12	TRBV29-1	.	few	TGCAGCGTTGAGGGGGGCGGATGGACCCAGTACTTC	CSVEGGGWTQYF
TRBJ2-7	14	TRBV5-5	.	few	TGTGCCAGCAGCTTGGAGGGACATAGGTACGAGCAGTACTTC	CASSLEGHRYEQYF
TRBJ2-5	13	TRBV29-1	TRBD2	.	TGCAGCGTAGACGGACTAGTTCTAGATACCCAGTACTTC	CSVDGLVLDTQYF
TRBJ1-1	12	TRBV29-1	.	.	TGCAGCGCATGTGCGACCAACACTGAAGCTTTCTTT	CSACATNTEAFF
TRBJ2-1	15	TRBV5-1	TRBD2	.	TGCGCCAGCAGACGCCTCTGGACTAGCGTAGGGGAGCAGTTCTTC	CASRRLWTSVGEQFF
TRBJ1-4	13	TRBV4-3	.	few	TGCGCCAGCAGGCGGGGGGGCACTGAAAAACTGTTTTTT	CASRRGGTEKLFF
TRBJ2-7	17	TRBV15	.	.	TGTGCCACCAGCAGACGAACGGGGTTACGCAGCTCCTACGAGCAGTACTTC	CATSRRTGLRSSYEQYF
TRBJ2-1	12	TRBV9	TRBD2	few	TGTGCCAGCAGCGTTTTAGCGGGAGCCCAGTTCTTC	CASSVLAGAQFF
TRBJ2-3	13	TRBV7-3	.	.	TGTGCCAGCAGCTTAAGTCCCAGAGATACGCAGTATTTT	CASSLSPRDTQYF
TRBJ2-5	13	TRBV12-3/TRBV12-4	.	few	TGTGCCAGCACTAAGGACACGGCCGGGACCCAGTACTTC	CASTKDTAGTQYF
TRBJ2-1	16	TRBV4-1	TRBD2	.	TGCGCCAGCAGCCAAGCCCGGGACTACCTGAACAATGAGCAGTTCTTC	CASSQARDYLNNEQFF
TRBJ1-1	14	TRBV5-1	TRBD1	few	TGCGCCAGCAGCTGCCGGACAGGGAGGCCTGAAGCTTTCTTT	CASSCRTGRPEAFF
TRBJ2-6	12	TRBV2	.	few	TGTGCCAGCAAGGTCGGGGCCAACGTCCTGGCTTTC	CASKVGANVLAF
TRBJ2-3	15	TRBV18	.	few	TGTGCCAGCTCACCGGCCGGACAGACGGGGGATACGCAGTATTTT	CASSPAGQTGDTQYF
TRBJ2-3	14	TRBV29-1	.	.	TGCAGCGCCGGGACGGACTTTTTCACAGATACGCAGTATTTT	CSAGTDFFTDTQYF
TRBJ1-6	15	TRBV25-1	TRBD1	few	TGTGCCAGCAGCCCTGGACAGGGAGACAATTCACCCCTCCACTTT	CASSPGQGDNSPLHF
TRBJ2-1	17	TRBV19	TRBD2	.	TGTGCCAGTAGTATCACTTCCGGGACTAGCGTACACAATGAGCAGTTCTTC	CASSITSGTSVHNEQFF
TRBJ2-1	16	TRBV28	.	few	TGTGCCAGCAGGACCTCCTCGGATTCGACGAACAATGAGCAGTTCTTC	CASRTSSDSTNNEQFF
TRBJ2-5	13	TRBV7-2	.	few	TGTGCCAGCAGCTTAGAGCAGGGACAGACCCAGTACTTC	CASSLEQGQTQYF
TRBJ2-2	15	TRBV15	.	.	TGTGCCACCAGAGTGACTCCCGCGAACACCGGGGAGCTGTTTTTT	CATRVTPANTGELFF
TRBJ1-2	13	TRBV2	.	.	TGTGCCAGCACTTTATTACAGATCTATGGCTACACCTTC	CASTLLQIYGYTF
TRBJ1-5	15	TRBV5-1	TRBD1	few	TGCGCCAGCAGCTTGGAGGGACAGGGTCATCAGCCCCAGCATTTT	CASSLEGQGHQPQHF
TRBJ2-7	14	TRBV9	.	few	TGTGCCAGCAGCCCGGACGGGGGCTCCTACGAGCAGTACTTC	CASSPDGGSYEQYF